The 8 T cell receptor beta chains below all came from one sample that was sequenced in a study of T-cell reconstitution after alpha-beta-depleted transplantation in children. Unique molecular identifiers featured in how the TCRbeta library was prepared. TCRdb redid the calling of the PCR reads with MiXCR, one entry per CDR3 protein. Here the sample spans fewer than 750,000 distinct CDR3 sequences, roughly 24% being singletons. The sample was PBMCs, mostly from graft donor cells, taken 360 days after TCRalphabeta/CD19-depleted stem cell transplant. The receptors were sampled from a boy less than two years old who had a stem cell transplant for acute myeloid leukemia, so the T cells may come from the graft donor.

The chain has TRBV7-6 and TRBJ2-5; no reliable D call. From germline, CDR1 is SGHVS and CDR2 FNYEAQ. CDR3 length: 13 residues. Trimming removed 5 bases from V and 7 bases from J, with 14 bases in between. This CDR3 is CASSIDPFGTQYF. DNA for the CDR3: TGTGCCAGCAGCATAGATCCCTTTGGGACCCAGTACTTC.

This rearrangement joins TRBV4-3 to TRBJ2-7; no reliable D call. Germline values: CDR1 LGHNA, CDR2 YSLEER. This CDR3 has 14 amino acids. V shed 0 bases and J shed 3 bases, with 9 bases lying between them. DNA for the CDR3: TGCGCCAGCAGCCAAGATCCGGCCGGCTACGAGCAGTACTTC. Translation gives CASSQDPAGYEQYF.

This clonotype appeared a few times. This chain joins TRBV12-3 or TRBV12-4 and TRBJ2-5; D may be TRBD1 or TRBD2 (5 bases each). The V end was cut by 7 bases, the J end by 4 bases, with 16 bases between. The CDR3 totals 14 residues. As DNA, the CDR3 is TGTGCCAGCACCCTGGGACGAGGGATAGAGACCCAGTACTTC. Residues: CASTLGRGIETQYF.

This clonotype was counted between two and nine times. This sequence joins TRBV9 and TRBJ2-3; no reliable D call. The V end was cut by 7 bases, the J end by 6 bases, with 24 bases between. CDR3 length: 16 amino acids. Germline V gene data show CDR1 as SGDLS and CDR2 as YYNGEE. The CDR3 DNA follows: TGTGCCAGCGGCCCCTCTCCCCGGCCAGACCTGGATACGCAGTATTTT. Amino acids: CASGPSPRPDLDTQYF. The whole variable domain, remainder taken from reference TRBV9 and TRBJ2-3, is DSGVTQTPKHLITATGQRVTLRCSPRSGDLSVYWYQQSLDQGLQFLIQYYNGEERAKGNILERFSAQQFPDLHSELNLSSLELGDSALYFCASGPSPRPDLDTQYFGPGTRLTVL.

The genes are TRBV5-1 and TRBJ1-1; the D gene is possibly TRBD1 (5 bases). The CDR3 length is 13 residues. Trimming took off 3 bases at V and 6 bases at J, with 12 bases between the two ends. CDR1 is SGHRS and CDR2 is YFSETQ in the germline V gene. CDR3 in DNA: TGCGCCAGCAGCTCTGGGACCGTACCTGAAGCTTTCTTT. This encodes CASSSGTVPEAFF.

This clonotype was counted many times. The V call is TRBV28, the J call TRBJ1-6; D call uncertain. Germline V gives CDR1 MDHEN, CDR2 SYDVKM. Trimming removed 6 bases at V and 7 bases at J, with 16 bases between. There are 15 residues in the CDR3. CDR3 bases: TGTGCCAGCAGGTGGCCGGGCAGTATCAATTCACCCCTCCACTTT. Translating it yields CASRWPGSINSPLHF.

The chain employs TRBV12-3 or TRBV12-4 and TRBJ2-3, with D unresolved. The CDR3 loop spans 14 amino acids. V lost 4 bases, J lost 0 bases, and 8 bases lay in between. The CDR3: CASSYTTSTDTQYF. In DNA, the CDR3 is TGTGCCAGCAGTTACACCACTAGCACAGATACGCAGTATTTT.

The V and J genes are TRBV6-6 and TRBJ1-1; TRBD1 agrees at 7 bases. The trim removed 2 bases at V and 7 bases at J, leaving 1 base unmatched. The CDR3 covers 12 residues. Germline V CDR1 and CDR2: MNHNY, SVGAGI (reference sequence). The CDR3 reads CASSYRDSEAFF. The CDR3 bases are TGTGCCAGCAGTTACAGGGACAGTGAAGCTTTCTTT.